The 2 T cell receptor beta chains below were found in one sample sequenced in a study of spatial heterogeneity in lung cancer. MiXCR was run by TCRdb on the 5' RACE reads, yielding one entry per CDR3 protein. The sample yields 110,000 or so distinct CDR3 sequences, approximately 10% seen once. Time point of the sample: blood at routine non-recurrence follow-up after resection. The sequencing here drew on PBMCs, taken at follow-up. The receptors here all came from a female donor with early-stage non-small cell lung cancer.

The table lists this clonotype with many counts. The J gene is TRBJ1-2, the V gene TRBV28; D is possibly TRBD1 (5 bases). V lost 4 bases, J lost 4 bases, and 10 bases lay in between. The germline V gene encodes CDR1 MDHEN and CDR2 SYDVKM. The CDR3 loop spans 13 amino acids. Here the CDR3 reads CASSSGQGYGYTF. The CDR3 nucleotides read TGTGCCAGCAGTTCCGGACAAGGCTATGGCTACACCTTC.

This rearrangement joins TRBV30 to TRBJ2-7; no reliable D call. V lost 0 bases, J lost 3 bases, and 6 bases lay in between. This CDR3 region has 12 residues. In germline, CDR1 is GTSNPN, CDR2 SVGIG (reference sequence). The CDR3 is CAWSVRSYEQYF. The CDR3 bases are TGTGCCTGGAGTGTACGTAGCTACGAGCAGTACTTC.